Shown below are 25 T cell receptor beta chains from a single sample sequenced in a study of T cells in localized non-small cell lung cancer. Assay used: immunoSEQ multiplex PCR; TCRdb lists only in-frame clones, some missing. The sample consists of roughly 61,000 clones, roughly 80% of them appearing once. The specimen was PBMCs, collected before any cancer treatment. The source is a man between 40 and 69 years old with stage II lung adenocarcinoma.

The chain combines TRBV5-4 with TRBJ2-7; 12 nucleotides match TRBD2. The CDR3 extends over 14 amino acids. After removal of 4 bases from V and 5 bases from J, the junction contained 4 bases not matched to a gene. The germline V gene has CDR1 SGHNT and CDR2 YYREEE (reference sequence). CDR3 loop: CASSDRLAGDEQYF. CDR3 nucleotides: TGTGCCAGCAGCGACCGACTAGCGGGAGACGAGCAGTACTTC. The entire variable domain, with the rest obtained from reference TRBV5-4 and TRBJ2-7, is as follows: ETGVTQSPTHLIKTRGQQVTLRCSSQSGHNTVSWYQQALGQGPQFIFQYYREEENGRGNFPPRFSGLQFPNYSSELNVNALELDDSALYLCASSDRLAGDEQYFGPGTRLTVT.

The rearrangement links TRBV27 to TRBJ2-7, with 9 bases identical to TRBD1. The V segment lost 2 bases and the J segment 1 base; nucleotides outside the gene matches: 6. Germline CDR1 and CDR2: MNHEY and SMNVEV (reference sequence). The CDR3 runs 16 residues. CDR3: CASSLTGQGRSYEQYF. As DNA, the CDR3 is TGTGCCAGCAGTTTAACCGGACAGGGGCGTTCCTACGAGCAGTACTTC.

V is TRBV25-1 and J is TRBJ2-2; 7 bases fit TRBD1. Trimming took 3 bases from V and 8 from J; bases not matched to a gene: 12. CDR3 length: 16 residues. In germline, CDR1 is MGHDK, CDR2 SYGVNS. The CDR3 bases are TGTGCCAGCAGTGAGGCGGCAGGGGGAAGGACTGGGGAGCTGTTTTTT. Its translation is CASSEAAGGRTGELFF.

This sequence joins TRBV4-3 and TRBJ2-3, with D unresolved. V lost 2 bases and J lost 3, with 15 bases in between. Per the germline V gene, CDR1 is LGHNA and CDR2 is YSLEER. The CDR3 is 16 residues long. The CDR3 reads CASSQSPIAGTDTQYF. Here the CDR3 DNA reads TGCGCCAGCAGCCAAAGCCCGATCGCCGGAACAGATACGCAGTATTTT.

The V gene is TRBV7-9, the J gene TRBJ1-3, with D unresolved. The V gene's germline CDR1 is SEHNR and CDR2 FQNEAQ (reference sequence). Between the trimmed V and J ends, which lost 5 bases and 10 bases, there was a span of 15 bases. The CDR3 loop spans 13 amino acids. Written as DNA, the CDR3 is TGTGCCAGCAGCCAAGGACTCGGGCCAACCATATATTTT. This encodes CASSQGLGPTIYF.

V is TRBV6-5 and J is TRBJ1-5; possible D gene TRBD1, 5 bases. V lost 5 bases, J lost 5 bases, and 10 bases lay in between. This CDR3 has 13 amino acids. The germline V gene encodes CDR1 MNHEY and CDR2 SVGAGI. The CDR3: CASSRDSHQPQHF. The CDR3 DNA reads TGTGCCAGCAGTCGGGACTCCCATCAGCCCCAGCATTTT.

CDR3 nucleotides: TGTGCCAGCAGCCGGCTGCGGGGCACTGAAGCTTTCTTT. It encodes CASSRLRGTEAFF. The chain couples TRBV11-1 to TRBJ1-1; no firm D call. V was shortened by 5 bases and J by 4 bases, with 11 bases between the two germline ends. The germline CDR1 and CDR2 sequences are SGHAT and FQDESV (reference sequence). The CDR3 has 13 residues.

This chain uses TRBV12-5 with TRBJ2-1; D may be TRBD1 (6 bases). The CDR3 length is 13 residues. The V end was cut by 6 bases, the J end by 6 bases, with 12 bases between. The germline V gene has CDR1 LGHNT and CDR2 FRNRAP. The CDR3 region is CASGRDIGNEQFF. CDR3 nucleotide sequence: TGTGCTAGTGGCAGGGACATTGGCAATGAGCAGTTCTTC.

The J gene is TRBJ1-3, the V gene TRBV7-9, with 8 bases identical to TRBD1. The germline gives CDR1 SEHNR, CDR2 FQNEAQ (reference sequence). The CDR3 loop spans 15 amino acids. Germline trimming cut 2 bases from V and 4 bases from J; bases unmatched to any gene: 4. The CDR3 sequence: CASSLQGAAGNTIYF. CDR3 in DNA: TGTGCCAGCAGCTTACAGGGGGCTGCAGGAAACACCATATATTTT. Based on the CDR3 plus reference TRBV7-9 and TRBJ1-3, the full variable domain is DTGVSQNPRHKITKRGQNVTFRCDPISEHNRLYWYRQTLGQGPEFLTYFQNEAQLEKSRLLSDRFSAERPKGSFSTLEIQRTEQGDSAMYLCASSLQGAAGNTIYFGEGSWLTVV.

The chain combines TRBV30 with TRBJ2-7; tentatively, D is TRBD2 (6 bases). The CDR3 loop spans 13 amino acids. V was pared by 8 bases and J by 3 bases, with 17 bases between. Germline V gene data show CDR1 as GTSNPN and CDR2 as SVGIG (reference sequence). CDR3: CAGSRDSYYEQYF. For the CDR3, the DNA is TGTGCCGGATCCCGGGACTCGTACTACGAGCAGTACTTC.

The V and J genes are TRBV5-1 and TRBJ2-7; D unclear. V was cut by 0 bases and J by 2 bases, with 6 bases left in between. Germline V CDR1 and CDR2: SGHRS, YFSETQ. The CDR3 consists of 13 residues. The CDR3 DNA reads TGCGCCAGCAGCTTGGGTGGGCCCTACGAGCAGTACTTC. Protein product: CASSLGGPYEQYF.

About this clone: This specimen includes other DNA sequences encoding the same CDR3. The genes are TRBV5-8 and TRBJ1-1, with D hard to call. The CDR3 has 10 residues. Germline CDR1 SGHTS, CDR2 YDEGEE. V shed 2 bases and J shed 5 bases, with 1 base lying between them. Written as DNA, the CDR3 is TGTGCCAGCAGCTTAACTGAAGCTTTCTTT. Translated: CASSLTEAFF.

The V call is TRBV11-2, the J call TRBJ1-2; 7 bases align to TRBD1. The germline V gene has CDR1 SGHAT and CDR2 FQNNGV. V lost 0 bases and J lost 4; bases outside the gene matches: 8. The CDR3 is 16 residues long. Here the CDR3 reads CASSLDSKGQIYGYTF. The CDR3 DNA reads as TGTGCCAGCAGCTTAGATTCTAAGGGACAGATCTATGGCTACACCTTC.

This chain joins TRBV19 and TRBJ2-2; D might be TRBD1 (7 bases). This CDR3 comprises 16 residues. Germline V gives CDR1 LNHDA, CDR2 SQIVND (reference sequence). Trimming left V 6 bases short and J 3 bases short, with 17 bases between. The CDR3 region has the DNA TGTGCCAGTAGCCCGTACAGGGGAGGATACACCGGGGAGCTGTTTTTT. Protein sequence: CASSPYRGGYTGELFF.

The V call is TRBV15, the J call TRBJ2-7, with TRBD2 matching over 7 bases. The CDR3 runs 16 residues. V lost 0 bases to trimming and J lost 6 bases; unmatched junction nucleotides: 11. The germline V gene encodes CDR1 LNHNV and CDR2 YYDKDF (reference sequence). The CDR3 coding sequence is TGTGCCACCAGCAGAGACGCGGGAGCTCTTTCGGGCGAGCAGTACTTC. As protein: CATSRDAGALSGEQYF.

To note about this clone: The sample holds other DNA sequences that translate to the same CDR3. This chain's CDR3 is CASSEEGGTEAFF. In DNA, the CDR3 is TGTGCCAGCAGTGAAGAGGGGGGAACTGAAGCTTTCTTT. The V gene is TRBV2, the J gene TRBJ1-1; tentatively, D is TRBD1 (6 bases). The ends were cut back, 1 base at V and 5 bases at J, with 8 bases in the middle. The CDR3 length is 13 residues. CDR1 is SNHLY, CDR2 FYNNEI, per germline.

This chain links TRBV5-4 with TRBJ2-2; 8 bases are a match to TRBD2. The CDR3 totals 19 residues. From germline, CDR1 is SGHNT and CDR2 YYREEE (reference sequence). The trim removed 4 bases at V and 2 bases at J, leaving 16 bases unmatched. CDR3 protein: CASSPEGDIAGLNTGELFF. CDR3 nucleotide sequence: TGTGCCAGCAGCCCGGAGGGGGATATAGCGGGACTAAACACCGGGGAGCTGTTTTTT.

The chain has TRBV9 and TRBJ2-1; TRBD2 agrees at 8 bases. CDR3 length: 14 amino acids. V dropped 4 bases and J dropped 6; count of bases not matched to a gene: 6. CDR1 is SGDLS, CDR2 YYNGEE, per germline. The CDR3 is CASSQRTSSNEQFF. Here the CDR3 DNA reads TGTGCCAGCAGCCAGCGGACTAGCTCCAATGAGCAGTTCTTC.

This clone appeared a few times. This chain joins TRBV6-4 and TRBJ2-1; TRBD2 aligns across 7 bases. CDR1 MRHNA and CDR2 SNTAGT come from the germline V gene. J lost 5 bases, V lost 5 bases, and 3 bases had no gene match. The CDR3 length is 13 residues. CDR3 residues: CASSRDYNNEQFF. The CDR3 region has the DNA TGTGCCAGCAGTCGGGACTACAACAATGAGCAGTTCTTC.

This clone occurred a few times. CDR3 sequence (DNA): TGTGCCAGTAGTAACACCTGGGGCTCCTACGAGCAGTACTTC. It encodes CASSNTWGSYEQYF. The chain employs TRBV19 and TRBJ2-7; no clear D. Germline V CDR1 and CDR2: LNHDA, SQIVND (reference sequence). V gave up 4 bases and J gave up 0 bases, with 10 bases separating them. CDR3 size: 14 residues.

This chain connects TRBV5-1 to TRBJ1-4, with D perhaps TRBD1 (6 bases). Looked up from germline, CDR1 is SGHRS and CDR2 is YFSETQ. This CDR3 is built from 15 residues. Trimming took off 2 bases at V and 2 bases at J, with 10 bases between the two ends. The DNA of the CDR3 is TGCGCCAGCAGCTTCCGGGGGCAGACTAATGAAAAACTGTTTTTT. This gives the protein CASSFRGQTNEKLFF.

V usage is TRBV12-5 and J usage is TRBJ2-1; possibly TRBD2 for D (6 bases). Germline V gives CDR1 LGHNT, CDR2 FRNRAP. Trimming stripped 7 bases from V and 6 bases from J, with 13 bases between. The CDR3 has 13 amino acids. The CDR3: CASAPGVSNEQFF. CDR3 DNA: TGTGCTAGTGCTCCGGGAGTTTCCAATGAGCAGTTCTTC.

The genes are TRBV15 and TRBJ2-7; D not resolved. Trimming took 1 base from V and 2 from J, leaving 9 bases between them. CDR3 length: 14 residues. Germline V gives CDR1 LNHNV, CDR2 YYDKDF (reference sequence). CDR3 amino acids: CATSRGKGTYEQYF. As DNA, the CDR3 is TGTGCCACCAGCAGAGGAAAAGGAACCTACGAGCAGTACTTC.

This chain uses TRBV5-1 with TRBJ2-3, with 7 bases matching TRBD1. After removal of 0 bases from V and 3 bases from J, the junction contained 4 bases not matched to a gene. The CDR3 extends over 15 amino acids. Germline values: CDR1 SGHRS, CDR2 YFSETQ. CDR3 sequence (DNA): TGCGCCAGCAGCTTGGGACAGGGCGGGACAGATACGCAGTATTTT. The encoded protein is CASSLGQGGTDTQYF.

The chain recombines TRBV30 with TRBJ1-5, with D perhaps matching TRBD1 (5 bases). This CDR3 is built from 15 residues. Germline V lookup: CDR1 GTSNPN, CDR2 SVGIG (reference sequence). The V end lost 4 bases, the J end lost 6 bases, and 19 bases lay between the germline ends. The CDR3 DNA reads TGTGCCTGGACCCTGAGGGGCGCTTGGGGTCAGCCCCAGCATTTT. Residues: CAWTLRGAWGQPQHF.